This passage covers 24 T cell receptor beta chains from one sample sequenced in a study of T cells in Graves' hyperthyroidism and ophthalmopathy. Researchers took RNA transcripts and amplified the TCR beta CDR3 regions from them. A set of HTBI primers served as the primers for a first-round RT-PCR of the TCR CDR3. TCRdb ran MiXCR on the multiplex PCR reads and lists one entry per CDR3 protein. Found here are fewer than 900,000 distinct CDR3 sequences, around 19% of them singletons; the top ten hold 16%. Sequencing used blood. Receptors were obtained from a woman in her 50s with Graves' hyperthyroidism that later progressed to Graves' ophthalmopathy.

This clonotype has at least ten counts. This rearrangement joins TRBV5-1 to TRBJ1-2, with D perhaps matching TRBD1 (5 bases). The V gene's germline CDR1 is SGHRS and CDR2 YFSETQ. V lost 4 bases, J lost 9 bases, and 16 bases lay in between. This CDR3 has 13 amino acids. The CDR3 is CASSGSDGARYTF. The DNA for the CDR3 is TGCGCCAGCAGCGGATCGGACGGGGCGCGCTACACCTTC. The full variable domain, completed using reference TRBV5-1 and TRBJ1-2, is KAGVTQTPRYLIKTRGQQVTLSCSPISGHRSVSWYQQTPGQGLQFLFEYFSETQRNKGNFPGRFSGRQFSNSRSEMNVSTLELGDSALYLCASSGSDGARYTFGSGTRLTVV.

The chain joins TRBV4-1 to TRBJ2-1; the D gene is possibly TRBD1 (6 bases). Germline CDR1 is MGHRA and CDR2 is YSYEKL. The CDR3 consists of 15 residues. The V end was cut by 2 bases, the J end by 7 bases, with 15 bases between. The CDR3 DNA reads TGCGCCAGCAGCCAAATCACAGGGACGGGAAATGAGCAGTTCTTC. It encodes CASSQITGTGNEQFF.

The chain combines TRBV20-1 with TRBJ1-2; TRBD1 might be the D (5 bases). This CDR3 contains 13 residues. V lost 6 bases to trimming and J lost 3 bases, with 14 bases between them. Germline V gene lookup returns CDR1 DFQATT and CDR2 SNEGSKA (reference sequence). The CDR3 sequence: CSALELGHYGYTF. The CDR3 region has the DNA TGCAGTGCCCTAGAGTTGGGGCACTATGGCTACACCTTC.

A few counts support this clonotype. The chain carries TRBV15 and TRBJ1-5; TRBD1 matches 8 bases. After removal of 6 bases from V and 1 base from J, the junction contained 8 bases not matched to a gene. The CDR3 is made up of 16 amino acids. Germline V gene sequence: CDR1 LNHNV, CDR2 YYDKDF (reference sequence). CDR3 coding DNA: TGTGCCACCAGGGTGGCCGGGACAGGAAGCAATCAGCCCCAGCATTTT. Its translation is CATRVAGTGSNQPQHF.

This clonotype showed up many times. The chain links TRBV2 to TRBJ2-3; D not resolved. Trimming shortened V by 4 bases and J by 0 bases, and 8 bases separated the two germline ends. Germline V CDR1 and CDR2: SNHLY, FYNNEI. The CDR3 is 14 amino acids. DNA for the CDR3: TGTGCCAGCAGTGTATTGAGGAGCACAGATACGCAGTATTTT. Its protein product is CASSVLRSTDTQYF.

The rearrangement links TRBV19 to TRBJ2-5; TRBD2 is a possible D gene (5 bases). Germline CDR1 LNHDA, CDR2 SQIVND (reference sequence). The CDR3 length is 13 residues. V lost 4 bases to trimming and J lost 4 bases, with 10 bases between them. The CDR3 nucleotides are TGTGCCAGTAGTACGGGAAGGGTAGAGACCCAGTACTTC. Its protein is CASSTGRVETQYF.

Concerning this clonotype itself: A much more abundant neighbour one base away suggests this may be a read error. This chain links TRBV2 with TRBJ1-1, with a weak D call TRBD1 (6 bases). The V gene's germline CDR1 is SNHLY and CDR2 FYNNEI. CDR3 size: 14 residues. The CDR3 DNA is TGTGTCAGCGCCTTTTTACAGGGGAACACTGAAGCTTTCTTT. Its protein is CVSAFLQGNTEAFF.

This clonotype appeared a few times. The chain couples TRBV4-1 to TRBJ2-1, with 9 nucleotides matching TRBD2. The germline V gene has CDR1 MGHRA and CDR2 YSYEKL. The CDR3 sequence is 17 residues long. Trimming took 0 bases from V and 3 from J; bases not matched to a gene: 6. The CDR3 region is CASSQDGLAGRYNEQFF. CDR3 nucleotide sequence: TGCGCCAGCAGCCAAGATGGGCTAGCGGGGCGCTACAATGAGCAGTTCTTC.

In its sample, this clonotype was seen a few times. The genes are TRBV7-9 and TRBJ2-3; unclear D gene. With 5 bases removed from V and 4 bases from J, the gap between germline ends came to 7 bases. This CDR3 has 12 amino acids. Per the germline V gene, CDR1 is SEHNR and CDR2 is FQNEAQ (reference sequence). This chain's CDR3 is CASSRYADTQYF. CDR3 in DNA: TGTGCCAGCAGCCGCTATGCAGATACGCAGTATTTT.

This clonotype was recorded many times. The J gene is TRBJ2-5, the V gene TRBV11-1; 8 bases agree with TRBD2. The CDR3 loop spans 18 amino acids. Looked up from germline, CDR1 is SGHAT and CDR2 is FQDESV (reference sequence). With V trimmed by 2 bases and J by 5 bases, 16 bases remained unmatched. The CDR3 is CASSLRGGAFSPQETQYF. CDR3 nucleotide sequence: TGTGCCAGCAGCTTACGGGGGGGGGCCTTCAGTCCTCAGGAGACCCAGTACTTC.

The sample holds many counts of this clonotype. This clone may be a read error of a much larger clone one base away. The chain joins TRBV7-9 to TRBJ1-1; 8 bases are shared with TRBD1. CDR1 SEHNR and CDR2 FQNEAQ come from the germline V gene (reference sequence). V dropped 4 bases and J dropped 6; count of bases not matched to a gene: 1. The CDR3 contains 12 residues. The DNA of the CDR3 is TGTGCCAGCAGCTCGACAGGGGCTGAAGCTTTCTTT. It yields the protein CASSSTGAEAFF.

In this sample, this clonotype turned up many times. The chain combines TRBV11-2 with TRBJ2-1; D remains unclear. Germline V gene lookup returns CDR1 SGHAT and CDR2 FQNNGV. The V end was cut by 5 bases, the J end by 7 bases, with 18 bases between. CDR3 length: 15 residues. The CDR3 sequence is CASSVGRADGNEQFF. The CDR3 nucleotides are TGTGCCAGCAGCGTCGGCCGAGCTGACGGGAATGAGCAGTTCTTC.

J is TRBJ2-2 and V is TRBV11-2; 12 positions agree with TRBD1. Germline CDR1 SGHAT, CDR2 FQNNGV. The CDR3 contains 17 residues. Unmatched junction bases numbered 10, after V lost 5 bases and J lost 6 bases. CDR3 loop: CASSPIRDRGLPGELFF. The CDR3 coding sequence is TGTGCCAGCAGCCCGATCCGGGACAGGGGGCTCCCCGGGGAGCTGTTTTTT.

The chain combines TRBV19 with TRBJ1-2, with D maybe TRBD1 (6 bases). V was shortened by 7 bases and J by 4 bases, with 19 bases between the two germline ends. The germline gives CDR1 LNHDA, CDR2 SQIVND (reference sequence). CDR3 length: 15 amino acids. CDR3 residues: CASTTDRSTLYGYTF. The CDR3 coding sequence is TGTGCCAGTACCACAGACAGGAGCACCCTCTATGGCTACACCTTC.

The rearrangement uses TRBV7-2 and TRBJ1-2; unclear D gene. Germline V gene data show CDR1 as SGHTA and CDR2 as FQGNSA. Trimming removed 6 bases from V and 8 bases from J, with 16 bases in between. The CDR3 contains 13 residues. CDR3 nucleotide sequence: TGTGCCAGCAGTCCCGGGCCGTCGGGGGGCTACACCTTC. Its protein product is CASSPGPSGGYTF.

This clonotype appeared a few times. The V and J genes are TRBV7-9 and TRBJ2-1; the match to TRBD1 covers 8 bases. The CDR3 has 16 amino acids. V shed 5 bases and J 2 bases; nucleotides not matched to a gene: 8. Germline V lookup: CDR1 SEHNR, CDR2 FQNEAQ (reference sequence). The CDR3 bases are TGTGCCAGCAGCACCCCGACAGGGGTCCCCTACAATGAGCAGTTCTTC. Its translation: CASSTPTGVPYNEQFF.

Worth noting for this clonotype: The CDR3 does not end in the conserved phenylalanine or tryptophan, so this is likely a read error. This chain connects TRBV5-1 to TRBJ2-7, with D possibly being TRBD1 (5 bases). This CDR3 contains 15 residues. Germline-derived CDR1 and CDR2 are SGHRS and YFSETQ. The CDR3 bases are TGTGCCAGCAGCTTAAGCTCAGACAGCTCCTACGAGCAGTACCTC. Protein product: CASSLSSDSSYEQYL.

This clonotype appeared many times. This chain's CDR3 is CASSWGGREGAFF. CDR3 bases: TGTGCCAGCAGCTGGGGCGGCAGGGAGGGTGCTTTCTTT. This chain uses TRBV7-8 with TRBJ1-1; weak D call: TRBD1 (5 bases). CDR3 size: 13 residues. CDR1 and CDR2 (germline): SGHVS, FQNEAQ. V was trimmed by 4 bases and J by 11 bases, leaving 17 bases between them.

The chain uses TRBV5-1 and TRBJ2-7, with D tentatively TRBD1 or TRBD2 (5 bases each). V was clipped by 2 bases and J by 2 bases, with 17 bases between them. Germline V lookup: CDR1 SGHRS, CDR2 YFSETQ. This CDR3 has 16 residues. Here the CDR3 reads CASSLSLGEGAYEQYF. Here the CDR3 DNA reads TGCGCCAGCAGCTTAAGCTTGGGGGAAGGGGCCTACGAGCAGTACTTC.

This clonotype appeared many times. V is TRBV2 and J is TRBJ2-1; maybe TRBD2 (5 bases). In germline, CDR1 is SNHLY, CDR2 FYNNEI. The CDR3 totals 15 residues. V lost 6 bases and J lost 6, with 18 bases in between. The DNA for the CDR3 is TGTGCCAGCAGACTACTAGAACGGCGTGCCAATGAGCAGTTCTTC. Translation: CASRLLERRANEQFF.

In regard to this clonotype: A much larger clone differs by one base, so this may be a read error. The CDR3: CAGSLASVQGGGYTF. The CDR3 DNA reads as TGTGCCGGCAGCTTAGCTTCTGTGCAGGGCGGTGGCTACACCTTC. This sequence joins TRBV7-8 and TRBJ1-2, with D possibly TRBD1 on 5 matching bases. The CDR3 loop spans 15 amino acids. Germline assignment: CDR1 SGHVS and CDR2 FQNEAQ.

The chain uses TRBV5-5 and TRBJ1-4, with unresolved D. The CDR3 sequence is 13 residues long. The germline V gene encodes CDR1 SGHKS and CDR2 YYEKEE (reference sequence). V lost 4 bases to trimming and J lost 4 bases, with 8 bases between them. The CDR3 here is CASSPADNEKLFF. In nucleotides, the CDR3 is TGTGCCAGCAGCCCTGCGGATAATGAAAAACTGTTTTTT.

The gene calls are TRBV6-6 and TRBJ2-2; D ambiguous. The CDR3 extends over 19 amino acids. From germline, CDR1 is MNHNY and CDR2 SVGAGI (reference sequence). Trimming stripped 2 bases from V and 3 bases from J, with 22 bases between. CDR3 DNA sequence: TGTGCCAGCAGTTACCCCCACTCCGGGCGATTTGTCGACACCGGGGAGCTGTTTTTT. It specifies CASSYPHSGRFVDTGELFF.

This clonotype came up a few times. The chain combines TRBV7-2 with TRBJ1-2, with 7 nucleotides matching TRBD1. Per germline, CDR1 SGHTA and CDR2 FQGNSA. There are 17 residues in the CDR3. The V and J ends lost 2 bases and 2 bases, in that order; junction bases with no gene match: 11. The CDR3 loop is CASSLPIMTGWNYGYTF. The DNA for the CDR3 is TGTGCCAGCAGCTTACCAATTATGACAGGGTGGAACTATGGCTACACCTTC.